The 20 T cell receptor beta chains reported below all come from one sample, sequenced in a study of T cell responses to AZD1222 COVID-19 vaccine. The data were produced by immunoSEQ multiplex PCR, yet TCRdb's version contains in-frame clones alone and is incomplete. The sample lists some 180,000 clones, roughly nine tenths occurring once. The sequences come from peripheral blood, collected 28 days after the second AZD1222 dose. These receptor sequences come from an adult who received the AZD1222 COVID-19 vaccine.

The CDR3 region has the DNA TGTGCCAGCAGCTTAGCTGGTGGCGGGAGTAGGTACGAGCAGTACTTC. This gives the protein CASSLAGGGSRYEQYF. This chain joins TRBV7-2 and TRBJ2-7; the match to TRBD2 covers 7 bases. The CDR3 is made up of 16 amino acids. The V gene end was trimmed by 0 bases and the J gene end by 4 bases; junction bases not matched to a gene: 9. The germline CDR1 and CDR2 sequences are SGHTA and FQGNSA.

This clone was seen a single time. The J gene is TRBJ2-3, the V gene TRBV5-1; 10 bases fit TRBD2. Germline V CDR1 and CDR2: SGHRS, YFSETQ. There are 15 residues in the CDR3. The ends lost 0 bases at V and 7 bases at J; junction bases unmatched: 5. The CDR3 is CASSLALAGAYTQYF. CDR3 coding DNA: TGCGCCAGCAGCTTGGCCCTAGCGGGGGCCTATACGCAGTATTTT.

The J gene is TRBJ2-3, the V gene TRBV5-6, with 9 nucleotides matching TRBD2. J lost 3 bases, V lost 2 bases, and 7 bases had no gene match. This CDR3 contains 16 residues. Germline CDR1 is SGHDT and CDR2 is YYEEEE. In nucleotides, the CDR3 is TGTGCCAGCAGCTTCGGAGCGGGACTAGCAACAGATACGCAGTATTTT. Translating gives CASSFGAGLATDTQYF. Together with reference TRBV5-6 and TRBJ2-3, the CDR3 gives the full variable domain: DAGVTQSPTHLIKTRGQQVTLRCSPKSGHDTVSWYQQALGQGPQFIFQYYEEEERQRGNFPDRFSGHQFPNYSSELNVNALLLGDSALYLCASSFGAGLATDTQYFGPGTRLTVL.

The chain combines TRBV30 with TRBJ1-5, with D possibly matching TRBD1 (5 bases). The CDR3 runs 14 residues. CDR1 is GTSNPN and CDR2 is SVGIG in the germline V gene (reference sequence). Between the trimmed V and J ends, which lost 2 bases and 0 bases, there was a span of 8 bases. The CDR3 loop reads CAWSRTFSNQPQHF. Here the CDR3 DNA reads TGTGCCTGGAGTCGGACATTTAGCAATCAGCCCCAGCATTTT.

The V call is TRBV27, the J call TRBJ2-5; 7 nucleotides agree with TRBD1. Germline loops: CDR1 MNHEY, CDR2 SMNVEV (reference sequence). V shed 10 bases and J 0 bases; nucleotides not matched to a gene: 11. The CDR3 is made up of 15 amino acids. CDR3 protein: CATPRGKTNQETQYF. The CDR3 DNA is TGTGCCACCCCCAGGGGGAAGACCAACCAAGAGACCCAGTACTTC.

The CDR3 here is CASSLGWRGETQYF. The CDR3 nucleotides are TGCGCCAGCAGCTTGGGGTGGAGGGGGGAGACCCAGTACTTC. This rearrangement joins TRBV5-1 to TRBJ2-5; D possibly uses TRBD1 or TRBD2 (6 bases each). Germline CDR1 SGHRS, CDR2 YFSETQ. V gave up 0 bases and J gave up 5 bases, with 11 bases separating them. This CDR3 is built from 14 residues.

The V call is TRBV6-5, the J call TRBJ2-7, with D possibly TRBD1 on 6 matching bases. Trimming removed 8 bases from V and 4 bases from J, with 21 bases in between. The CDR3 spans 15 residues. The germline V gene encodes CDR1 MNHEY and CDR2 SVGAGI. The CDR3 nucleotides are TGTGCCAGCGGACTTTTTCCGGGACACTATTACGAGCAGTACTTC. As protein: CASGLFPGHYYEQYF.

CDR3 region: CASSFLSTRGSTTYNEQFF. In nucleotides, the CDR3 is TGTGCCAGCAGCTTCCTATCTACCAGGGGGTCGACTACCTACAATGAGCAGTTCTTC. The chain has TRBV7-9 and TRBJ2-1; 7 nucleotides agree with TRBD1. Germline V gene sequence: CDR1 SEHNR, CDR2 FQNEAQ (reference sequence). The CDR3 is made up of 19 amino acids. J lost 2 bases, V lost 3 bases, and 16 bases had no gene match.

CDR3 residues: CASSRQTETGELFF. Written as DNA, the CDR3 is TGCGCCAGCAGCAGACAGACAGAAACCGGGGAGCTGTTTTTT. V usage is TRBV5-1 and J usage is TRBJ2-2, with a possible D match to TRBD1 (5 bases). CDR1 and CDR2 (germline): SGHRS, YFSETQ. This CDR3 contains 14 residues. Trimming took off 4 bases at V and 5 bases at J, with 12 bases between the two ends.

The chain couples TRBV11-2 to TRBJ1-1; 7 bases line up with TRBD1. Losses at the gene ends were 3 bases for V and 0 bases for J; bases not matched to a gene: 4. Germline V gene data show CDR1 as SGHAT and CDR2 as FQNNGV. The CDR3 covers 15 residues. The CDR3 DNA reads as TGTGCCAGCAGCTTGTCGGGACAGTTGAACACTGAAGCTTTCTTT. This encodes CASSLSGQLNTEAFF.

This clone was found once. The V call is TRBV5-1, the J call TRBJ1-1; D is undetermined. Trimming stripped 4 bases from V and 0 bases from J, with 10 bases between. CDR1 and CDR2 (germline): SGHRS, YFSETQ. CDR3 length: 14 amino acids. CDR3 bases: TGCGCCAGCAGCCTGAGTTGGCTGAACACTGAAGCTTTCTTT. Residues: CASSLSWLNTEAFF.

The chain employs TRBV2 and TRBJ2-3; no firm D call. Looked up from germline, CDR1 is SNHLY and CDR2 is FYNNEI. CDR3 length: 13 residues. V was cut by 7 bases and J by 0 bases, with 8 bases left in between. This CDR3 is CASMATSTDTQYF. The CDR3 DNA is TGTGCCAGCATGGCGACTAGCACAGATACGCAGTATTTT.

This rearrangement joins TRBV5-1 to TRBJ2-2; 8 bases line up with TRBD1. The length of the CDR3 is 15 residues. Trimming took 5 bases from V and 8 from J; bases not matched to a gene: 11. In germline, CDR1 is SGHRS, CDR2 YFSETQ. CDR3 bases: TGCGCCAGCAGGGTCGGGACAGGCCCCTTTGGGGAGCTGTTTTTT. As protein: CASRVGTGPFGELFF.

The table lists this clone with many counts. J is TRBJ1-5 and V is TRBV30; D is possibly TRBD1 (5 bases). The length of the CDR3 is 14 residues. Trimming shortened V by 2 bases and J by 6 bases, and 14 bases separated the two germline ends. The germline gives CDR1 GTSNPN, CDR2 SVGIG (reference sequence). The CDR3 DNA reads TGTGCCTGGAGTTTAGGCCAGGGTCGTCAGCCCCAGCATTTT. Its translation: CAWSLGQGRQPQHF. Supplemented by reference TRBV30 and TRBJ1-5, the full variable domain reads SQTIHQWPATLVQPVGSPLSLECTVEGTSNPNLYWYRQAAGRGLQLLFYSVGIGQISSEVPQNLSASRPQDRQFILSSKKLLLSDSGFYLCAWSLGQGRQPQHFGDGTRLSIL.

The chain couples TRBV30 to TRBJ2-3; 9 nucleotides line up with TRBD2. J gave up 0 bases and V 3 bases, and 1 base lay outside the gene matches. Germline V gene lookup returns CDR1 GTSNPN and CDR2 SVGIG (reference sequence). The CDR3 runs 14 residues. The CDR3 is CAWSAGGSTDTQYF. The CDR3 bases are TGTGCCTGGAGCGCGGGGGGGAGCACAGATACGCAGTATTTT.

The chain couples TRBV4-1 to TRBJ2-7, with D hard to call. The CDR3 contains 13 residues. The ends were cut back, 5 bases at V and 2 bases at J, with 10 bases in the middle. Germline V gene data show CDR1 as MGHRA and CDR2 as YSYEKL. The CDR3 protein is CASSGITPYEQYF. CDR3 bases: TGCGCCAGCAGCGGGATCACCCCCTACGAGCAGTACTTC.

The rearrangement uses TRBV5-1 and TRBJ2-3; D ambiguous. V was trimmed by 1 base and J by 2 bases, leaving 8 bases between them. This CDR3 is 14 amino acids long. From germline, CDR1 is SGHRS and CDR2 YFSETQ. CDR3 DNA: TGCGCCAGCAGCTTGTACCTTCCCACAGATACGCAGTATTTT. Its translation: CASSLYLPTDTQYF.

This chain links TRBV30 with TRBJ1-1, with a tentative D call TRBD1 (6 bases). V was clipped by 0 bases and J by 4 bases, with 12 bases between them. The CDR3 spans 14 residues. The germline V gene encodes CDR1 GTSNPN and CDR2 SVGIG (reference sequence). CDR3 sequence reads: CAWSVKGVGTEAFF. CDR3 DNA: TGTGCCTGGAGTGTGAAGGGGGTGGGCACTGAAGCTTTCTTT. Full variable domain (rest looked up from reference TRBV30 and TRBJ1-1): SQTIHQWPATLVQPVGSPLSLECTVEGTSNPNLYWYRQAAGRGLQLLFYSVGIGQISSEVPQNLSASRPQDRQFILSSKKLLLSDSGFYLCAWSVKGVGTEAFFGQGTRLTVV.

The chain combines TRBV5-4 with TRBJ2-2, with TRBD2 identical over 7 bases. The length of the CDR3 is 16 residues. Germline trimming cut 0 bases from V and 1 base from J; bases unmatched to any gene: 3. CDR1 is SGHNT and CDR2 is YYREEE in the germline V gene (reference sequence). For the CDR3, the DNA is TGTGCCAGCAGCTTGGCCGCGGGGGTGAACACCGGGGAGCTGTTTTTT. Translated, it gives CASSLAAGVNTGELFF. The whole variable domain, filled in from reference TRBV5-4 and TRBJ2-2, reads ETGVTQSPTHLIKTRGQQVTLRCSSQSGHNTVSWYQQALGQGPQFIFQYYREEENGRGNFPPRFSGLQFPNYSSELNVNALELDDSALYLCASSLAAGVNTGELFFGEGSRLTVL.

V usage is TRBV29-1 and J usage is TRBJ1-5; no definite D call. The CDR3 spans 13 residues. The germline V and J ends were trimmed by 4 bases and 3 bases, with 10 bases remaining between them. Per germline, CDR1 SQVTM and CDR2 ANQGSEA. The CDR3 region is CSVGWGTNQPQHF. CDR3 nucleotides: TGCAGCGTTGGGTGGGGTACCAATCAGCCCCAGCATTTT.